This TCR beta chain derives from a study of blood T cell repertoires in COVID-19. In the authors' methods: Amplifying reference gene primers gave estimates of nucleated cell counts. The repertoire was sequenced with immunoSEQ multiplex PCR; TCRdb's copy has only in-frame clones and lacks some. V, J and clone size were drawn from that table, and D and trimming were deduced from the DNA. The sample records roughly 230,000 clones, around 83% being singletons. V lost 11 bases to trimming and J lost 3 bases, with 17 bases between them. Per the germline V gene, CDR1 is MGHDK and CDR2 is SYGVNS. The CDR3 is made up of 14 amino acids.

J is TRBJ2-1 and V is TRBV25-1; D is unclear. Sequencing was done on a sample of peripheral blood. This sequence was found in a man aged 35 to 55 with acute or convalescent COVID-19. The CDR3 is CAPRNPRGYNEQFF. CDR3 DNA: TGTGCCCCTAGGAATCCGCGAGGCTACAATGAGCAGTTCTTC.